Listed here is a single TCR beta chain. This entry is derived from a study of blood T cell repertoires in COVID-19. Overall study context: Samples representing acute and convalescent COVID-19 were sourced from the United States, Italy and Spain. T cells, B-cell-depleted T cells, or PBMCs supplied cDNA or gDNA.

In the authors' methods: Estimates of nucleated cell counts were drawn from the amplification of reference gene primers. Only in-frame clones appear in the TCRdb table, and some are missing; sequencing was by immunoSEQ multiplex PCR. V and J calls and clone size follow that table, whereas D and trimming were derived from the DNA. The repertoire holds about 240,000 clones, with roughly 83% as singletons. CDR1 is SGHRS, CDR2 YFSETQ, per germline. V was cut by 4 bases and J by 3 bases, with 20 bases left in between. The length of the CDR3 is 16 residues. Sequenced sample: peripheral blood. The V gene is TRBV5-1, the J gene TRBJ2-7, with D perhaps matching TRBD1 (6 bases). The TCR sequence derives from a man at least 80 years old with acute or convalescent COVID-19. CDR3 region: CASSPRESRGYYEQYF. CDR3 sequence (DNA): TGCGCCAGCAGCCCGAGGGAGTCTAGGGGGTACTACGAGCAGTACTTC.